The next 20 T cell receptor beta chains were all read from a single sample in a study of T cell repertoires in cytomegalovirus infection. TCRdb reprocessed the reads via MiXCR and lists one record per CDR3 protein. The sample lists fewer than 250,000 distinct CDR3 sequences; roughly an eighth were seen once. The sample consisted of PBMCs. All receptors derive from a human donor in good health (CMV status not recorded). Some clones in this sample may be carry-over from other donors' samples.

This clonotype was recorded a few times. The CDR3 nucleotides are TGTGCCAGCAACCTGCCGGCGGGGGCCTACAATCAGCCCCAGCATTTT. It codes for CASNLPAGAYNQPQHF. This sequence joins TRBV28 and TRBJ1-5, with a possible D match to TRBD1 (6 bases). Per germline, CDR1 MDHEN and CDR2 SYDVKM. The V gene lost 7 bases and the J gene lost 3 bases, with 19 bases spanning the gap. The CDR3 covers 16 residues. Looking up the rest from reference TRBV28 and TRBJ1-5 gives the full variable domain: DVKVTQSSRYLVKRTGEKVFLECVQDMDHENMFWYRQDPGLGLRLIYFSYDVKMKEKGDIPEGYSVSREKKERFSLILESASTNQTSMYLCASNLPAGAYNQPQHFGDGTRLSIL.

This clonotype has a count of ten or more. CDR3 region: CASTGRINTEAFF. The CDR3 nucleotides read TGTGCCAGTACAGGCCGGATCAACACTGAAGCTTTCTTT. The chain joins TRBV19 to TRBJ1-1; D is uncertain. CDR1 is LNHDA, CDR2 SQIVND, per germline (reference sequence). V was clipped by 7 bases and J by 2 bases, with 11 bases between them. The CDR3 covers 13 residues.

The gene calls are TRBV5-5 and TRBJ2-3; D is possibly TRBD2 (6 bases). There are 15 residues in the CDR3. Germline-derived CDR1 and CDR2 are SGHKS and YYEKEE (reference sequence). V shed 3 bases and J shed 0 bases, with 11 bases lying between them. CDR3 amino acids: CASSWDGTSTDTQYF. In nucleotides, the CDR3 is TGTGCCAGCAGCTGGGACGGGACTAGCACAGATACGCAGTATTTT.

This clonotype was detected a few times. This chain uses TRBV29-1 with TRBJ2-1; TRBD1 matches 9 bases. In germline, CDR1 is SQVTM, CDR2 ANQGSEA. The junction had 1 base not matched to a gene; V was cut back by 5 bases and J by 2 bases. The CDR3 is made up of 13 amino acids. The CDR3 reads CSVRDRAYNEQFF. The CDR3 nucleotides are TGCAGCGTTCGGGACAGGGCCTACAATGAGCAGTTCTTC.

CDR3 amino acids: CASIAGVSTDTQYF. The CDR3 DNA sequence: TGTGCCAGTATAGCGGGAGTTAGCACAGATACGCAGTATTTT. V and J are TRBV25-1 and TRBJ2-3, with 9 bases aligning to TRBD2. The trim removed 9 bases at V and 0 bases at J, leaving 4 bases unmatched. CDR1 is MGHDK and CDR2 is SYGVNS in the germline V gene. The CDR3 is made up of 14 amino acids.

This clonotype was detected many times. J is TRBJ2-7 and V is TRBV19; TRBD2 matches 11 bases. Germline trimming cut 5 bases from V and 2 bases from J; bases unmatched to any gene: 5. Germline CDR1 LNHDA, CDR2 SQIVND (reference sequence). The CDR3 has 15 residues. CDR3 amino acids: CASSQLAGATYEQYF. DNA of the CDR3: TGTGCCAGTAGTCAACTAGCGGGAGCCACCTACGAGCAGTACTTC.

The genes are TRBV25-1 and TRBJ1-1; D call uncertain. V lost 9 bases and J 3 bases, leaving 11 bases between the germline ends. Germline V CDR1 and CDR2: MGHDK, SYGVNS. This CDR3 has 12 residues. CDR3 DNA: TGTGCCAGTACTGACGGCCACACTGAAGCTTTCTTT. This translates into CASTDGHTEAFF.

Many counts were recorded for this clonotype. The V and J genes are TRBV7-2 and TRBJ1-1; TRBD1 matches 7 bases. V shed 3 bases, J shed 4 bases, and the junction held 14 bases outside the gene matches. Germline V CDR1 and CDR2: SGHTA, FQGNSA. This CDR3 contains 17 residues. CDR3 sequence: CASSFLGQANRGTEAFF. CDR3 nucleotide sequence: TGTGCCAGCAGCTTCCTCGGACAGGCCAACAGGGGCACTGAAGCTTTCTTT.

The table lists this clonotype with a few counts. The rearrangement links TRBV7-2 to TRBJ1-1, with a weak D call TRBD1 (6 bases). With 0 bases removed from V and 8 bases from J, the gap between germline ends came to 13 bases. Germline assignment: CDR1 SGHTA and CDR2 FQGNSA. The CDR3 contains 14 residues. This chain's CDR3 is CASSLAHTGFEAFF. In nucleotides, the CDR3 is TGTGCCAGCAGCTTAGCGCATACAGGGTTCGAAGCTTTCTTT.

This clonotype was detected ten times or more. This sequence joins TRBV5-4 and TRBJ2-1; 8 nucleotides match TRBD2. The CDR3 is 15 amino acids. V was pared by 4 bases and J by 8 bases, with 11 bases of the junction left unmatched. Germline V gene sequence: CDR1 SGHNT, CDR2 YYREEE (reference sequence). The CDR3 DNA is TGTGCCAGCAGCGGGGTTGCGGGAGGTACCGATGAGCAGTTCTTC. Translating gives CASSGVAGGTDEQFF.

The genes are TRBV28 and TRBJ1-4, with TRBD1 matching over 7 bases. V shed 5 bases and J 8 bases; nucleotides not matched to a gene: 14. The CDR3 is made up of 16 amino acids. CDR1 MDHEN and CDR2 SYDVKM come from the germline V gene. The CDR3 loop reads CASSHAAGGDREKLFF. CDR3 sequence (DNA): TGTGCCAGCAGTCATGCGGCAGGGGGAGATAGGGAAAAACTGTTTTTT.

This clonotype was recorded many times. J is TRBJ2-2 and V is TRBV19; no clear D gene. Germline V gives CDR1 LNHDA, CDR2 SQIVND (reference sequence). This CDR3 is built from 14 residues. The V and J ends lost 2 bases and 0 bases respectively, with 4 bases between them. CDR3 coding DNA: TGTGCCAGTAGTATATCCACGAACACCGGGGAGCTGTTTTTT. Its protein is CASSISTNTGELFF.

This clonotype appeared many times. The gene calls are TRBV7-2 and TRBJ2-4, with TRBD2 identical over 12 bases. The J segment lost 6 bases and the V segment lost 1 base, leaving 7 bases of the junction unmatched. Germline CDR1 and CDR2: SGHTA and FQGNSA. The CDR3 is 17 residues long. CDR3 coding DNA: TGTGCCAGCAGCTTAGAGGCTAGCGGGAGGGCCGGAAACATTCAGTACTTC. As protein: CASSLEASGRAGNIQYF.

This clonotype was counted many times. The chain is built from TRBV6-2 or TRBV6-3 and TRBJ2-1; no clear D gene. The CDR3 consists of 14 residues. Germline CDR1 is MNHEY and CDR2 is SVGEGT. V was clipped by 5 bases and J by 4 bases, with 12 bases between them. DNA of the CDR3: TGTGCCAGCAGTCCCTCGGCCGGGTACAATGAGCAGTTCTTC. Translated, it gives CASSPSAGYNEQFF.

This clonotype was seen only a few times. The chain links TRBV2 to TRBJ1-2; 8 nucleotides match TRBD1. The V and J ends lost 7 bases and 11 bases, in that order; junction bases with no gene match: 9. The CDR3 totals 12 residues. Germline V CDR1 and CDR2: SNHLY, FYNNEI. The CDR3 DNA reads TGTGCCAGCACGGACAGGGATAGATGGTACACCTTC. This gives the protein CASTDRDRWYTF.

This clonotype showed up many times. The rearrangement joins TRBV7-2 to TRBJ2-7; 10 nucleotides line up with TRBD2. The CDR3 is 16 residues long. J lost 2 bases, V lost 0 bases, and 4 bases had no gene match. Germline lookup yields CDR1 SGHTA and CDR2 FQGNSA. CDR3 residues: CASSLAILAGAYEQYF. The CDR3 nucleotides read TGTGCCAGCAGCTTAGCGATCCTAGCGGGGGCCTACGAGCAGTACTTC.

CDR3 nucleotides: TGCAGTGCTAGTCGCGGGCGGGACACTGAAGCTTTCTTT. It yields the protein CSASRGRDTEAFF. The chain uses TRBV20-1 and TRBJ1-1; D unclear. Trimming stripped 3 bases from V and 3 bases from J, with 11 bases between. This CDR3 is built from 13 residues. Germline loops: CDR1 DFQATT, CDR2 SNEGSKA (reference sequence).

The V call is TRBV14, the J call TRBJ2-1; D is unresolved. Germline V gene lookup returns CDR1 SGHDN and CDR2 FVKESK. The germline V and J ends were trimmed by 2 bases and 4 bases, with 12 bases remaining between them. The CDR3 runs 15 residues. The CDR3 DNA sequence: TGTGCCAGCAGCCAAATCCAGATACAATACAATGAGCAGTTCTTC. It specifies CASSQIQIQYNEQFF.

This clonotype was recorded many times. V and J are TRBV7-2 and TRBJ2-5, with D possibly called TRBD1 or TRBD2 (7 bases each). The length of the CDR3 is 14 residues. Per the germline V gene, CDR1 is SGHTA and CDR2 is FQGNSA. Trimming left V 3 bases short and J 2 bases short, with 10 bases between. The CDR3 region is CASSFQGGQETQYF. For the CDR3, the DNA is TGTGCCAGCAGCTTCCAGGGGGGGCAAGAGACCCAGTACTTC.

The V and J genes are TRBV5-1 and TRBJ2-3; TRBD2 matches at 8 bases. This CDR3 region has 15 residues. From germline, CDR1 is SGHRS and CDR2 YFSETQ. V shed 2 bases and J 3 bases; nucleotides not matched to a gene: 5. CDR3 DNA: TGCGCCAGCAGCTTCAGCGGGAGTGGGACAGATACGCAGTATTTT. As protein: CASSFSGSGTDTQYF.